The clone carrying this TCR beta chain was recorded a few times. Its antigen is unknown. This sample was taken from a study of tumor-infiltrating lymphocytes in primary liver carcinoma. Unsorted whole blood supplied the blood RNA, and germline DNA was isolated too. Chronic HBV infection, untreated so far, was present in the patients. Roughly 4.1 milliliters of peripheral blood were drawn presurgically. Findings and caveats of the study: Tumors had a top-250-clone fraction that was significantly higher than blood (p = 0.039). Bulk unsorted sampling precluded comparing CD4+ and CD8+ repertoires.

Researchers generated TCR beta cDNA from 500 ng of total RNA, relying on a constant-region primer. Employing slightly modified ARM-PCR, three nested multiplex PCR rounds were run, and these gave rise to the TCR beta libraries. Using its own MiXCR run on the multiplex PCR reads, TCRdb lists one record per CDR3 protein. Among approximately 210,000 distinct CDR3 sequences listed, roughly two thirds were seen once. The source of this sequence is a woman in her fifties or sixties with primary liver carcinoma and hepatitis B virus infection. The sequencing sample was made of peripheral blood.

The CDR3 loop is CASSEWGNTEAFF. The CDR3 nucleotides read TGCGCCAGCAGTGAGTGGGGGAACACTGAAGCTTTCTTT. The chain recombines TRBV10-2 with TRBJ1-1; D remains unclear. Trimming pared 1 base from V and 1 base from J, leaving 4 bases between. The CDR3 spans 13 residues. Germline CDR1 WSHSY, CDR2 SAAADI.